A single TCR beta chain is shown here with its context. Its antigen specificity is not known. Base qualities are not at hand, and no much larger clone is one base apart. To demonstrate the VDJtools post-analysis software, the study profiled TCR beta repertoires from the peripheral blood of 13 young patients with multiple sclerosis. Multiple sclerosis patients were children and adolescents aged roughly 6 to 17 years. The data stem from a study of post-analysis software for immune sequencing data (dated by TCRdb to the mid-2010s). The study in broad terms: The recorded disease courses included relapsing-remitting, secondary progressive and progressive-relapsing multiple sclerosis, and some patients had no subtype annotation. The patient repertoires were compared against 11 previously published healthy control repertoires obtained from donors aged 6 to 25 years. A subset of samples was prepared in parallel using single-end sample barcoding, then pooled and co-amplified after Illumina adapter ligation.

The germline V gene (reference sequence) supplies CDR1 SEHNR and CDR2 FQNEAQ. CDR3 length: 12 amino acids, cysteine to phenylalanine. Only CDR3 DNA is held: 36 bases, read in frame from base 1. V and J are truncated by 1 base and 7 bases respectively, leaving an intervening sequence of 5 bases. The research as a whole found: Multiple sclerosis patients had significantly lower normalized Chao1 diversity than controls, a result that suggests substantial peripheral T-cell clonal expansion. Patients showed significantly higher frequencies than controls for about 5 TRBV segments, among them TRBV5-6, TRBV5-1 and TRBV20-1. The multiple sclerosis patient group was slightly younger than the control group. When samples were clustered directly using the F measure, samples prepared in the same batch co-clustered strongly, which prompted a batch-effect correction.

Libraries were built with PCR. The run used an Illumina HiSeq 2500. To reduce PCR and sequencing biases, unique molecular identifiers were incorporated into the TCR beta cDNA libraries. Every 1 to 10 million input T cells yielded about 500,000 cDNA molecules, meaning each molecule approximated one T cell. The patient libraries were prepared and sequenced with the same protocol used for the earlier healthy control dataset. Samples belonging to the same batch were prepared together, multiplexed and sequenced on a shared HiSeq lane. The paper's processing steps were these. Raw barcoded reads were processed with MIGEC, discarding single-read molecular identifier groups before consensus assembly and CDR3 extraction. VDJtools was used for post-analysis of the clonotype tables, with diversity normalized by down-sampling every dataset to the smallest sample size. In repertoire overlap clustering, CDR3 amino acid sequences, but not nucleotide sequences, were matched to correct batch-related cross-sample contamination. In TCRdb, the public reads were trimmed at Q25 with fastp and aligned with MiXCR, with productive beta chains retained. Every CDR3 protein is listed once, alongside the most common genes and DNA of its rows. For this entry, the V and J calls and clone size follow TCRdb and not the study's own pipeline. This sample gives fewer than 900,000 distinct CDR3 sequences in total; 35% to 55% of them show up just once. Roughly 4.4% of the sample comes from the top ten.

The sample taken for sequencing was blood. This sequence uses TRBV7-9 and TRBJ2-1; the D gene identity is not certain. The receptor was derived from a girl aged 10-17 years with multiple sclerosis. Here is the DNA: TGTGCCAGCAGCTTAGGGAAAAATGAGCAGTTCTTC. Its coded protein is CASSLGKNEQFF.